Listed below are T cell receptor beta chains from one sample, sequenced in a study of vaccination and CD4 T cells after COVID-19. No cognate antigen is known for these TCRs. TCRdb ran MiXCR on the PCR reads and lists one entry per CDR3 protein. The data contain over 15,000 distinct CDR3 sequences, 51% of them seen just once; the ten biggest clones take up about a tenth. Sequencing used CD4+ T cells from blood, cultured in vitro, obtained before SARS-CoV-2 vaccination. The receptors derive from a human donor who had recovered from COVID-19. Both conserved end residues are part of each CDR3. D genes are given only for firm matches. Part of the rows lack a size; the others show once, few, many or a class for expanded clones.

clone size: -
D gene: -
CDR3 length: 18
J gene: TRBJ2-7
V gene: TRBV20-1
CDR3 protein: CSARDQLWGNTGSYEQYF
CDR3 DNA: TGCAGTGCTAGAGATCAGCTTTGGGGGAATACAGGGTCCTACGAGCAGTACTTC

clone size: -
D gene: -
CDR3 length: 16
J gene: TRBJ2-1
V gene: TRBV15
CDR3 protein: CATSRDLRQAYNEQFF
CDR3 DNA: TGTGCCACCAGCAGAGATCTCCGACAAGCTTACAATGAGCAGTTCTTC

clone size: -
D gene: TRBD1
CDR3 length: 18
J gene: TRBJ2-2
V gene: TRBV4-2
CDR3 protein: CASSQGQGVSRGTGELFF
CDR3 DNA: TGTGCCAGCAGCCAAGGACAGGGGGTTTCCCGAGGCACCGGGGAGCTGTTTTTT

clone size: -
D gene: TRBD1
CDR3 length: 13
J gene: TRBJ2-1
V gene: TRBV29-1
CDR3 protein: CSVTRDRGDEQFF
CDR3 DNA: TGCAGCGTTACTCGGGACAGGGGTGATGAGCAGTTCTTC

clone size: -
D gene: -
CDR3 length: 14
J gene: TRBJ1-4
V gene: TRBV20-1
CDR3 protein: CSARDRFLNEKLFF
CDR3 DNA: TGCAGTGCTAGAGACAGGTTCCTTAATGAAAAACTGTTTTTT

clone size: few
D gene: -
CDR3 length: 12
J gene: TRBJ1-1
V gene: TRBV28
CDR3 protein: CATNNRVAEAFF
CDR3 DNA: TGTGCCACCAACAACAGGGTGGCTGAAGCTTTCTTT

clone size: -
D gene: -
CDR3 length: 16
J gene: TRBJ1-3
V gene: TRBV20-1
CDR3 protein: CSARDWGAGSGNTIYF
CDR3 DNA: TGCAGTGCTAGAGATTGGGGGGCGGGCTCTGGAAACACCATATATTTT

clone size: few
D gene: -
CDR3 length: 13
J gene: TRBJ2-5
V gene: TRBV6-1
CDR3 protein: CASSENSLETQYF
CDR3 DNA: TGTGCCAGCAGTGAAAACAGTCTAGAGACCCAGTACTTC

clone size: few
D gene: TRBD1
CDR3 length: 17
J gene: TRBJ2-3
V gene: TRBV20-1
CDR3 protein: CSAIPGQGASGTDTQYF
CDR3 DNA: TGCAGTGCTATACCGGGACAGGGGGCGTCCGGCACAGATACGCAGTATTTT

clone size: few
D gene: -
CDR3 length: 18
J gene: TRBJ2-7
V gene: TRBV18
CDR3 protein: CASSPKGDLAESSYEQYF
CDR3 DNA: TGTGCCAGCTCACCGAAGGGGGATCTAGCGGAAAGCTCCTACGAGCAGTACTTC

clone size: few
D gene: -
CDR3 length: 13
J gene: TRBJ2-3
V gene: TRBV27
CDR3 protein: CASRGRGADTQYF
CDR3 DNA: TGTGCCAGCAGAGGTCGTGGGGCAGATACGCAGTATTTT

clone size: -
D gene: -
CDR3 length: 14
J gene: TRBJ2-1
V gene: TRBV29-1
CDR3 protein: CSVDRTNTNNEQFF
CDR3 DNA: TGCAGCGTTGATAGGACTAATACAAACAATGAGCAGTTCTTC

clone size: few
D gene: -
CDR3 length: 12
J gene: TRBJ1-2
V gene: TRBV20-1
CDR3 protein: CSAYPLSYGYTF
CDR3 DNA: TGCAGTGCTTATCCGTTGTCCTATGGCTACACCTTC

clone size: -
D gene: TRBD1
CDR3 length: 12
J gene: TRBJ1-4
V gene: TRBV20-1
CDR3 protein: CSANGQGEKLFF
CDR3 DNA: TGCAGTGCCAACGGACAGGGCGAAAAACTGTTTTTT

clone size: -
D gene: -
CDR3 length: 16
J gene: TRBJ2-1
V gene: TRBV21-1
CDR3 protein: CASRTSGWGPYNEQFF
CDR3 DNA: TGTGCCAGCAGGACTAGCGGGTGGGGCCCCTACAATGAGCAGTTCTTC

clone size: -
D gene: TRBD2
CDR3 length: 17
J gene: TRBJ2-3
V gene: TRBV27
CDR3 protein: CASSGYSGRVPTDTQYF
CDR3 DNA: TGTGCCAGCAGTGGTTATAGCGGGCGGGTTCCCACAGATACGCAGTATTTT

clone size: -
D gene: TRBD2
CDR3 length: 19
J gene: TRBJ2-5
V gene: TRBV28
CDR3 protein: CASSFWDLAGGPGAETQYF
CDR3 DNA: TGTGCCAGCAGTTTTTGGGACCTAGCGGGAGGGCCTGGAGCTGAGACCCAGTACTTC

clone size: -
D gene: -
CDR3 length: 19
J gene: TRBJ2-1
V gene: TRBV12-3/TRBV12-4
CDR3 protein: CASSLALGLPGGSYNEQFF
CDR3 DNA: TGTGCCAGCAGTTTAGCGCTTGGCCTACCCGGGGGATCCTACAATGAGCAGTTCTTC

clone size: -
D gene: -
CDR3 length: 15
J gene: TRBJ1-1
V gene: TRBV28
CDR3 protein: CASSFQVDGGREAFF
CDR3 DNA: TGTGCCAGCAGTTTCCAAGTGGATGGGGGGCGTGAAGCTTTCTTT

clone size: medium-sized
D gene: TRBD2
CDR3 length: 16
J gene: TRBJ2-1
V gene: TRBV20-1
CDR3 protein: CSARTQTSGSGNEQFF
CDR3 DNA: TGCAGTGCTAGAACTCAGACTAGCGGGAGTGGCAATGAGCAGTTCTTC

clone size: once
D gene: -
CDR3 length: 15
J gene: TRBJ2-1
V gene: TRBV6-1
CDR3 protein: CASSERPALNNEQFF
CDR3 DNA: TGTGCCAGCAGTGAACGCCCCGCCCTGAACAATGAGCAGTTCTTC

clone size: -
D gene: -
CDR3 length: 17
J gene: TRBJ2-6
V gene: TRBV29-1
CDR3 protein: CSVGGRDRSSGANVLTF
CDR3 DNA: TGCAGCGTTGGGGGCCGGGATCGGAGCTCTGGGGCCAACGTCCTGACTTTC

clone size: -
D gene: TRBD2
CDR3 length: 16
J gene: TRBJ2-1
V gene: TRBV6-1
CDR3 protein: CASRPIAGGFYNEQFF
CDR3 DNA: TGTGCCAGCAGACCAATAGCGGGAGGGTTCTACAATGAGCAGTTCTTC

clone size: -
D gene: -
CDR3 length: 12
J gene: TRBJ2-7
V gene: TRBV30
CDR3 protein: CAWSGRLDEQYF
CDR3 DNA: TGTGCCTGGAGTGGGAGACTAGACGAGCAGTACTTC

clone size: -
D gene: -
CDR3 length: 15
J gene: TRBJ2-2
V gene: TRBV27
CDR3 protein: CASTNQGGVAGELFF
CDR3 DNA: TGTGCCAGCACCAATCAAGGAGGAGTAGCCGGGGAGCTGTTTTTT

clone size: -
D gene: -
CDR3 length: 11
J gene: TRBJ2-7
V gene: TRBV2
CDR3 protein: CASCGVHEQYF
CDR3 DNA: TGTGCCAGCTGCGGGGTTCACGAGCAGTACTTC

clone size: few
D gene: TRBD1
CDR3 length: 14
J gene: TRBJ1-1
V gene: TRBV6-1
CDR3 protein: CASTEGQVWTEAFF
CDR3 DNA: TGTGCCAGCACAGAGGGACAGGTTTGGACTGAAGCTTTCTTT

clone size: -
D gene: -
CDR3 length: 15
J gene: TRBJ1-2
V gene: TRBV6-5
CDR3 protein: CASSYLGAANYGYTF
CDR3 DNA: TGTGCCAGCAGTTATCTGGGGGCGGCTAACTATGGCTACACCTTC

clone size: -
D gene: TRBD1
CDR3 length: 11
J gene: TRBJ2-1
V gene: TRBV20-1
CDR3 protein: CSASRGNEQFF
CDR3 DNA: TGCAGTGCTTCCAGGGGGAATGAGCAGTTCTTC

clone size: -
D gene: TRBD2
CDR3 length: 16
J gene: TRBJ2-3
V gene: TRBV27
CDR3 protein: CASRPSGRYSTDTQYF
CDR3 DNA: TGTGCCAGCAGACCTAGCGGGAGGTACAGCACAGATACGCAGTATTTT

clone size: -
D gene: TRBD1
CDR3 length: 14
J gene: TRBJ2-2
V gene: TRBV19
CDR3 protein: CASSITGGTGELFF
CDR3 DNA: TGTGCCAGTAGTATTACAGGGGGAACCGGGGAGCTGTTTTTT

clone size: -
D gene: TRBD2
CDR3 length: 17
J gene: TRBJ2-1
V gene: TRBV15
CDR3 protein: CATSRTTSGRANNEQFF
CDR3 DNA: TGTGCCACCAGCAGGACCACTAGCGGGAGGGCCAACAATGAGCAGTTCTTC

clone size: few
D gene: -
CDR3 length: 17
J gene: TRBJ2-7
V gene: TRBV6-7
CDR3 protein: CASSTHREPQRAYEQYF
CDR3 DNA: TGTGCCAGCAGTACCCACAGGGAACCACAAAGGGCCTACGAGCAGTACTTC

clone size: -
D gene: -
CDR3 length: 14
J gene: TRBJ1-5
V gene: TRBV19
CDR3 protein: CASSIGRSNQPQHF
CDR3 DNA: TGTGCCAGTAGTATAGGCAGGAGCAATCAGCCCCAGCATTTT

clone size: few
D gene: -
CDR3 length: 15
J gene: TRBJ1-5
V gene: TRBV6-1
CDR3 protein: CASRLNREGNQPQHF
CDR3 DNA: TGTGCCAGCAGGCTAAACAGGGAAGGCAATCAGCCCCAGCATTTT

clone size: once
D gene: -
CDR3 length: 14
J gene: TRBJ2-5
V gene: TRBV12-3/TRBV12-4
CDR3 protein: CASSLMGGIETQYF
CDR3 DNA: TGTGCCAGCAGTTTAATGGGTGGGATAGAGACCCAGTACTTC

clone size: -
D gene: -
CDR3 length: 15
J gene: TRBJ2-2
V gene: TRBV6-5
CDR3 protein: CASSYRPRVPGELFF
CDR3 DNA: TGTGCCAGCAGTTACCGCCCTCGCGTTCCCGGGGAGCTGTTTTTT

clone size: few
D gene: -
CDR3 length: 13
J gene: TRBJ2-5
V gene: TRBV7-3
CDR3 protein: CASSINSQGIQYF
CDR3 DNA: TGTGCCAGCAGCATCAACTCACAGGGAATCCAGTACTTC

clone size: -
D gene: TRBD2
CDR3 length: 19
J gene: TRBJ2-3
V gene: TRBV20-1
CDR3 protein: CSAIPLFSPSGRIVNTQYF
CDR3 DNA: TGCAGTGCTATCCCACTTTTTAGTCCTAGCGGGAGAATAGTGAATACGCAGTATTTT

clone size: once
D gene: -
CDR3 length: 13
J gene: TRBJ2-5
V gene: TRBV6-1
CDR3 protein: CALSQEYQETQYF
CDR3 DNA: TGTGCCTTGTCACAGGAGTACCAAGAGACCCAGTACTTC

clone size: -
D gene: -
CDR3 length: 15
J gene: TRBJ2-6
V gene: TRBV27
CDR3 protein: CASSFGLSGANVLTF
CDR3 DNA: TGTGCCAGCAGTTTCGGCCTCTCTGGGGCCAACGTCCTGACTTTC

clone size: -
D gene: -
CDR3 length: 13
J gene: TRBJ2-3
V gene: TRBV20-1
CDR3 protein: CSANSVRTDTQYF
CDR3 DNA: TGCAGTGCTAATAGTGTTCGGACAGATACGCAGTATTTT

clone size: -
D gene: TRBD2
CDR3 length: 15
J gene: TRBJ2-2
V gene: TRBV7-9
CDR3 protein: CASSQLAGVTGELFF
CDR3 DNA: TGTGCCAGCAGCCAACTAGCGGGAGTTACCGGGGAGCTGTTTTTT

clone size: -
D gene: -
CDR3 length: 12
J gene: TRBJ1-1
V gene: TRBV21-1
CDR3 protein: CASSTGPTEAFF
CDR3 DNA: TGTGCCAGCAGCACAGGGCCCACTGAAGCTTTCTTT

clone size: -
D gene: -
CDR3 length: 18
J gene: TRBJ1-5
V gene: TRBV12-3/TRBV12-4
CDR3 protein: CASSLALRGGRIHQPQHF
CDR3 DNA: TGTGCCAGCAGTTTAGCGCTAAGGGGGGGGCGCATCCATCAGCCCCAGCATTTT

clone size: -
D gene: -
CDR3 length: 14
J gene: TRBJ1-1
V gene: TRBV19
CDR3 protein: CASSIGYLNTEAFF
CDR3 DNA: TGTGCCAGTAGTATTGGGTATCTAAACACTGAAGCTTTCTTT

clone size: -
D gene: -
CDR3 length: 13
J gene: TRBJ2-7
V gene: TRBV21-1
CDR3 protein: CAGSTLTSYEQYF
CDR3 DNA: TGTGCCGGCAGCACTCTGACCTCCTACGAGCAGTACTTC

clone size: few
D gene: -
CDR3 length: 16
J gene: TRBJ2-3
V gene: TRBV28
CDR3 protein: CASSDFPGPRRDTQYF
CDR3 DNA: TGTGCCAGCTCCGACTTCCCGGGACCCCGGCGGGATACGCAGTATTTT

clone size: -
D gene: -
CDR3 length: 11
J gene: TRBJ2-3
V gene: TRBV6-5
CDR3 protein: CASSYSDTQYF
CDR3 DNA: TGTGCCAGCAGTTACTCTGATACGCAGTATTTT

clone size: -
D gene: -
CDR3 length: 12
J gene: TRBJ1-5
V gene: TRBV6-2/TRBV6-3
CDR3 protein: CASTRGAQPQHF
CDR3 DNA: TGTGCCAGTACCCGAGGTGCTCAGCCCCAGCATTTT